This T cell receptor (beta chain) was found in a study of post-analysis software for immune sequencing data. Study results and caveats: Multiple sclerosis patients had significantly lower normalized Chao1 diversity than controls. Patients carried several TRBV segments more frequently than controls did, and TRBV5-6, TRBV5-1 and TRBV20-1 were among them. Batch-mates among the samples co-clustered strongly by F measure.

cDNA libraries for TCR beta contained unique molecular identifiers. T cells numbering roughly 1 to 10 million yielded cDNA molecules that totaled approximately 500,000. TCRdb recomputed calls from the PCR reads with MiXCR, one row per CDR3 protein. The sample shows 350,000 to 450,000 distinct CDR3 sequences, 39% of them seen only once. Germline V gene data show CDR1 as SNHLY and CDR2 as FYNNEI. J gave up 7 bases and V 2 bases, and 7 bases lay outside the gene matches. There are 17 residues in the CDR3. As for this clonotype: What it recognizes is unknown.

This chain links TRBV2 with TRBJ1-6; TRBD1 matches 11 bases. This clonotype was sampled from a girl under 10 years old with multiple sclerosis. Sequencing used blood. The CDR3 region is CASSETPGTGGNSPLHF. CDR3 DNA sequence: TGTGCCAGCAGTGAAACCCCTGGGACAGGGGGGAATTCACCCCTCCACTTT. Based on the CDR3 plus reference TRBV2 and TRBJ1-6, the full variable domain is EPEVTQTPSHQVTQMGQEVILRCVPISNHLYFYWYRQILGQKVEFLVSFYNNEISEKSEIFDDQFSVERPDGSNFTLKIRSTKLEDSAMYFCASSETPGTGGNSPLHFGNGTRLTVT.